Given below is one TCR beta chain in context. The target antigen is unknown. The input for sorted-subset replicate PCRs was around 0.2 ug DNA, around 27,000 T cell genomes. The data were produced by immunoSEQ multiplex PCR, yet TCRdb's version contains in-frame clones alone and is incomplete. This sample carries roughly 400,000 clones, roughly 96% of them seen once, and the ten largest clones take more than 0.3%. This sample stems from a study of shared clonotypes between healthy human individuals. Points from the study as a whole: It was observed that 5% to 6.5% of naive CD4 clonotypes were shared across several donors. Sequencing depth was a factor that was expected to affect clonotype sharing among donors.

Specimen: memory CD8+ T cells sorted from blood. The subset denotes: CD45RO+ cells pooled with CCR7-negative TemRA cells. The receptor was isolated from a man aged 30 to 39 in good health.

Here the CDR3 DNA reads TGTGCCTGGAGTGTCCTGACAGGGGCTAGGGAGACCCAGTACTTC. This gives the protein CAWSVLTGARETQYF. The chain links TRBV30 to TRBJ2-5; 8 positions agree with TRBD1. V shed 0 bases, J shed 5 bases, and the junction held 8 bases outside the gene matches. This CDR3 is 15 amino acids long. CDR1 and CDR2 (germline): GTSNPN, SVGIG (reference sequence).